This T cell receptor beta chain was captured in a study of blood T cell repertoires in COVID-19. The CDR3 covers 14 residues. The germline V gene encodes CDR1 LGHDT and CDR2 YNNKEL (reference sequence). Trimming at V came to 4 bases and at J to 2 bases, leaving 2 bases not matched to a gene. In the source study's methods: Reference gene primer amplification gave nucleated cell count estimates. The protocol was immunoSEQ multiplex PCR, while the TCRdb copy is restricted to in-frame clones and leaves out a portion. V, J and clone size were drawn from that table, and D and trimming were deduced from the DNA. There are about 23,000 clones in the sample; around 90% occur only once, and about 7.5% lies in the top ten.

The chain carries TRBV3-1 (or the pseudogene TRBV3-2) and TRBJ1-5; TRBD1 aligns across 7 bases. The sample taken for sequencing was peripheral blood. The source of this sequence is a human donor in a cohort sampled during active COVID-19. As DNA, the CDR3 is TGTGCCAGCAGCCCCGGACAGGGCAATCAGCCCCAGCATTTT. Translated: CASSPGQGNQPQHF.